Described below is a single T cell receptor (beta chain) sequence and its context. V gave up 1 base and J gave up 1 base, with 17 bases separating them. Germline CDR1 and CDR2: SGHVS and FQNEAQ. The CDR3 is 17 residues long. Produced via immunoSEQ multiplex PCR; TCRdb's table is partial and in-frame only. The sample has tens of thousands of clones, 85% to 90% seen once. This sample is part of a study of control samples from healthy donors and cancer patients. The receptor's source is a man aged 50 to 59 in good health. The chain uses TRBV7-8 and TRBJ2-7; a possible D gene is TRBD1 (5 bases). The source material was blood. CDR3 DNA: TGTGCCAGCAGCTTAGTCGCCTGGGCAGGGTTGTCCTACGAGCAGTACTTC. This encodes CASSLVAWAGLSYEQYF.